Presented here are 25 T cell receptor beta chains from one specimen sequenced in a study of cytomegalovirus exposure and HLA in healthy donors. PCR used 60 Vbeta primers and 13 Jbeta primers. The data were produced by immunoSEQ multiplex PCR, yet TCRdb's version contains in-frame clones alone and is incomplete. The sample comprises 100,000 to 150,000 clones, approximately 80% of which are singletons, and about 3% rests with the top ten. Sequencing was carried out using PBMCs. These receptors came from a man aged 30-40 years in good health and CMV-seronegative.

The chain combines TRBV11-2 with TRBJ1-4; the match to TRBD1 covers 10 bases. CDR1 SGHAT and CDR2 FQNNGV come from the germline V gene. Unmatched junction bases numbered 6, after V lost 0 bases and J lost 8 bases. The CDR3 has 16 amino acids. CDR3 nucleotide sequence: TGTGCCAGCAGCTTAGAAGGGACAGGGGTGGGGGAAAAACTGTTTTTT. It encodes CASSLEGTGVGEKLFF.

The V call is TRBV7-2, the J call TRBJ2-3; 15 nucleotides align to TRBD2. Germline trimming cut 4 bases from V and 5 bases from J; bases unmatched to any gene: 7. Germline V gene lookup returns CDR1 SGHTA and CDR2 FQGNSA. The CDR3 consists of 17 residues. The CDR3 here is CASSSGLAGGLGDTQYF. The CDR3 bases are TGTGCCAGCAGCTCTGGACTAGCGGGGGGGCTTGGAGATACGCAGTATTTT. The variable domain in full, with the rest retrieved from reference TRBV7-2 and TRBJ2-3, is GAGVSQSPSNKVTEKGKDVELRCDPISGHTALYWYRQSLGQGLEFLIYFQGNSAPDKSGLPSDRFSAERTGGSVSTLTIQRTQQEDSAVYLCASSSGLAGGLGDTQYFGPGTRLTVL.

This chain links TRBV30 with TRBJ2-5; D may be TRBD2 (5 bases). With the DNA end fitting TRBJ2-7 better, the J assignment may be wrong. Germline CDR1 reads GTSNPN; CDR2 reads SVGIG (reference sequence). There are 15 residues in the CDR3. The CDR3 spells CAWRFLPGYSYEQYF. CDR3 DNA: TGTGCCTGGAGGTTTCTTCCGGGATACTCCTACGAGCAGTACTTC.

J is TRBJ2-7 and V is TRBV10-1; 7 nucleotides agree with TRBD1. This CDR3 spans 14 amino acids. CDR1 and CDR2 from the germline V gene are WNHNN and SYGVQD (reference sequence). The V segment lost 5 bases and the J segment 3 bases; nucleotides outside the gene matches: 7. The DNA for the CDR3 is TGCGCCAGCAGTCCCGGGACAGAAAACTACGAGCAGTACTTC. Translating it yields CASSPGTENYEQYF.

This chain joins TRBV28 and TRBJ2-7; a possible D gene is TRBD1 (7 bases). CDR3 length: 16 residues. Trimming left V 2 bases short and J 2 bases short, with 16 bases between. The germline V gene has CDR1 MDHEN and CDR2 SYDVKM. The CDR3 region is CASSLGGGWRAYEQYF. Here the CDR3 DNA reads TGTGCCAGCAGTTTAGGAGGGGGCTGGAGGGCCTACGAGCAGTACTTC.

Remarks on this clone: Compared with germline, one end of the junction differs, possibly owing to a read error. The rearrangement joins TRBV5-1 to TRBJ2-1; maybe TRBD1 (6 bases). Germline CDR1 and CDR2: SGHRS and YFSETQ. The CDR3 contains 12 residues. CDR3 sequence (DNA): TGCGCCAGCAGCATGACCCGGGACAAGGGGGTCTTC. This codes for CASSMTRDKGVF.

This rearrangement joins TRBV18 to TRBJ1-3; 7 bases map to TRBD1. Trimming removed 3 bases from V and 4 bases from J; junction bases left unmatched: 6. Germline CDR1 is KGHSH and CDR2 is LQKENI. CDR3 size: 15 residues. The CDR3 loop is CASSPRQGTGNTIYF. The CDR3 coding sequence is TGTGCCAGCTCACCCCGACAGGGAACAGGAAACACCATATATTTT.

The CDR3 loop is CASSMTGATNEKLFF. CDR3 nucleotides: TGCGCCAGCAGTATGACAGGCGCAACTAATGAAAAACTGTTTTTT. The chain employs TRBV5-1 and TRBJ1-4; maybe TRBD1 (6 bases). The CDR3 is 15 residues long. V lost 5 bases to trimming and J lost 0 bases, with 11 bases between them. Germline V gene sequence: CDR1 SGHRS, CDR2 YFSETQ.

V gene TRBV6-5 combines with J gene TRBJ1-2, with D possibly being TRBD1 (6 bases). This CDR3 is 15 amino acids long. The germline V gene encodes CDR1 MNHEY and CDR2 SVGAGI. Trimming cost V 0 bases and J 4 bases, with 12 bases left between them. The CDR3 nucleotides read TGTGCCAGCAGTTACTCGGGGGGGCGAGGCTATGGCTACACCTTC. Translation gives CASSYSGGRGYGYTF.

J is TRBJ2-5 and V is TRBV14; D gene unclear. Per the germline V gene, CDR1 is SGHDN and CDR2 is FVKESK. CDR3 size: 14 residues. Deletions cut 0 bases from V and 2 bases from J, with 7 bases between. The CDR3 region is CASSQDLVQETQYF. In DNA, the CDR3 is TGTGCCAGCAGCCAAGACCTAGTACAAGAGACCCAGTACTTC.

The genes are TRBV30 and TRBJ2-3, with 12 bases identical to TRBD1. The CDR3 runs 15 residues. Germline V gene lookup returns CDR1 GTSNPN and CDR2 SVGIG (reference sequence). Trimming cost V 3 bases and J 4 bases; bases outside gene matches: 5. CDR3 nucleotides: TGTGCCTGGAGATCGGGACAGGGGGCGGCAGATACGCAGTATTTT. Its protein is CAWRSGQGAADTQYF. Complete variable domain (other parts from reference TRBV30 and TRBJ2-3): SQTIHQWPATLVQPVGSPLSLECTVEGTSNPNLYWYRQAAGRGLQLLFYSVGIGQISSEVPQNLSASRPQDRQFILSSKKLLLSDSGFYLCAWRSGQGAADTQYFGPGTRLTVL.

Of note for this clone: The sample has other DNA sequences that encode this CDR3 too. The chain recombines TRBV5-1 with TRBJ2-6; tentatively, D is TRBD2 (6 bases). CDR3 size: 15 residues. V lost 4 bases and J 1 base, leaving 9 bases between the germline ends. CDR1 is SGHRS and CDR2 is YFSETQ in the germline V gene. Written as DNA, the CDR3 is TGCGCCAGCAGCCCCGGGACTTCTGGGGCCAACGTCCTGACTTTC. This encodes CASSPGTSGANVLTF.

The chain carries TRBV6-6 and TRBJ1-5; D gene uncertain. Germline V CDR1 and CDR2: MNHNY, SVGAGI (reference sequence). Trimming removed 2 bases from V and 9 bases from J, with 8 bases in between. This CDR3 comprises 12 residues. CDR3 nucleotides: TGTGCCAGCAGTTACACAGATGGGCCCCAGCATTTT. It yields the protein CASSYTDGPQHF.

The chain couples TRBV7-9 to TRBJ1-1, with TRBD1 as a possible D gene (6 bases). Trimming left V 5 bases short and J 2 bases short, with 12 bases between. In germline, CDR1 is SEHNR, CDR2 FQNEAQ (reference sequence). The CDR3 extends over 14 amino acids. CDR3 sequence (DNA): TGTGCCAGCAGCCCTGACAGGACTAACACTGAAGCTTTCTTT. Translating gives CASSPDRTNTEAFF.

J is TRBJ2-7 and V is TRBV6-1; D may be TRBD1 (5 bases). The CDR3 is made up of 13 amino acids. Trimming stripped 5 bases from V and 0 bases from J, with 8 bases between. Germline V gene data show CDR1 as MNHNS and CDR2 as SASEGT. In nucleotides, the CDR3 is TGTGCCAGCAGTAAGACAGACTCCTACGAGCAGTACTTC. This codes for CASSKTDSYEQYF.

This chain uses TRBV28 with TRBJ1-2; 8 bases are a match to TRBD1. Germline CDR1 reads MDHEN; CDR2 reads SYDVKM. Trimming took 5 bases from V and 4 from J; bases not matched to a gene: 3. This CDR3 region has 13 residues. In DNA form, the CDR3 reads TGTGCCAGCAGTAGACAGGGGCTCTATGGCTACACCTTC. Its translation is CASSRQGLYGYTF.

The chain is built from TRBV7-6 and TRBJ2-5, with no clear D. The CDR3 is 13 amino acids. The germline gives CDR1 SGHVS, CDR2 FNYEAQ. Trimming shortened V by 3 bases and J by 2 bases, and 7 bases separated the two germline ends. CDR3 loop: CASSFSIQETQYF. The CDR3 DNA is TGTGCCAGCAGCTTTTCTATTCAAGAGACCCAGTACTTC.

The chain employs TRBV7-8 and TRBJ1-2; D might be TRBD1 (5 bases). CDR3 length equals 14 residues. Trimming took off 5 bases at V and 5 bases at J, with 15 bases between the two ends. Per the germline V gene, CDR1 is SGHVS and CDR2 is FQNEAQ. The CDR3 reads CASSPYGAHYGYTF. The CDR3 DNA reads TGTGCCAGCAGCCCTTATGGGGCGCATTATGGCTACACCTTC.

The chain uses TRBV23-1 and TRBJ1-2; D perhaps matches TRBD1 (5 bases). TRBV23-1 is an open reading frame, and its role is uncertain. This CDR3 has 14 amino acids. The V gene lost 0 bases and the J gene lost 7 bases, with 12 bases spanning the gap. The CDR3 here is CASSQSGGKGGYTF. DNA of the CDR3: TGCGCCAGCAGTCAATCCGGGGGGAAGGGTGGCTACACCTTC.

The chain recombines TRBV5-4 with TRBJ2-7; 8 nucleotides line up with TRBD2. Germline V gene sequence: CDR1 SGHNT, CDR2 YYREEE (reference sequence). There are 16 residues in the CDR3. V gave up 3 bases and J gave up 4 bases; unmatched junction bases: 12. Here the CDR3 DNA reads TGTGCCAGCAGCTACCCTCCAGAACTAGCGGATTACGAGCAGTACTTC. Its translation: CASSYPPELADYEQYF.

Comment on this clone: Additional DNA sequences in this sample encode the identical CDR3. V usage is TRBV20-1 and J usage is TRBJ2-3; no clear D. This CDR3 spans 11 amino acids. The germline V gene has CDR1 DFQATT and CDR2 SNEGSKA (reference sequence). The germline V and J ends were trimmed by 5 bases and 0 bases, with 3 bases remaining between them. The DNA of the CDR3 is TGCAGTGCTCCAAGCACAGATACGCAGTATTTT. It translates to CSAPSTDTQYF.

The chain couples TRBV2 to TRBJ2-2, with 11 bases identical to TRBD2. Trimming took 4 bases from V and 7 from J; bases not matched to a gene: 5. The CDR3 totals 15 residues. CDR1 and CDR2 (germline): SNHLY, FYNNEI. DNA for the CDR3: TGTGCCAGCAGTGTAGCGGGGGGGTCCGTCGGGGAGCTGTTTTTT. Protein product: CASSVAGGSVGELFF.

The rearrangement uses TRBV28 and TRBJ1-3; D is unclear. Deletions cut 5 bases from V and 0 bases from J, with 11 bases between. This CDR3 spans 15 amino acids. Germline loops: CDR1 MDHEN, CDR2 SYDVKM. The chain's CDR3 is CASSPVRFSGNTIYF. The CDR3, as DNA: TGTGCCAGCAGTCCCGTGAGGTTCTCTGGAAACACCATATATTTT.

The chain recombines TRBV6-5 with TRBJ2-5; 10 bases agree with TRBD2. Germline-derived CDR1 and CDR2 are MNHEY and SVGAGI. This CDR3 spans 15 amino acids. The V segment lost 7 bases and the J segment 4 bases; nucleotides outside the gene matches: 9. This chain's CDR3 is CASNRAGGILETQYF. The CDR3 nucleotides read TGTGCCAGCAATCGAGCGGGGGGGATTCTAGAGACCCAGTACTTC.

The rearrangement uses TRBV6-1 and TRBJ2-4, with D uncertain. CDR1 is MNHNS and CDR2 is SASEGT in the germline V gene. V gave up 3 bases and J gave up 0 bases, with 6 bases separating them. The CDR3 contains 14 residues. The CDR3 is CASSEPGAKNIQYF. CDR3 in DNA: TGTGCCAGCAGTGAGCCCGGAGCCAAAAACATTCAGTACTTC.